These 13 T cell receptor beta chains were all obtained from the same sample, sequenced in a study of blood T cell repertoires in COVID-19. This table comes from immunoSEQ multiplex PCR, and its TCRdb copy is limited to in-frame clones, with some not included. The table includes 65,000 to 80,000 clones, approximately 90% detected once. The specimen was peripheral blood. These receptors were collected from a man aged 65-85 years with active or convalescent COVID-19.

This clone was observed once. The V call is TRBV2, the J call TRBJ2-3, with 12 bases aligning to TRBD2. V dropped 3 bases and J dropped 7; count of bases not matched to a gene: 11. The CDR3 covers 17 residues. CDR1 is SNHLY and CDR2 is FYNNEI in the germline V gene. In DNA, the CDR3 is TGTGCCAGCAGTGAGGAACTGACTAGCGGGGGTGTACATACGCAGTATTTT. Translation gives CASSEELTSGGVHTQYF.

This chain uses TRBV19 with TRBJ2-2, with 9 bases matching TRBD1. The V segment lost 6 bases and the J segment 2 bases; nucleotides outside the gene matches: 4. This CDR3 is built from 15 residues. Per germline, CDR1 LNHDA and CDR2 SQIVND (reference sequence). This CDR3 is CASRVQGANTGELFF. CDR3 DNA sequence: TGTGCCAGTAGAGTACAGGGGGCAAACACCGGGGAGCTGTTTTTT.

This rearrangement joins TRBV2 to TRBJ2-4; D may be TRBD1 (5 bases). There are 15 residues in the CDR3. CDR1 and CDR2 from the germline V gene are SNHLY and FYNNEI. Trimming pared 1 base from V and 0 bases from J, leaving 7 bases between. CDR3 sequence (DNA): TGTGCCAGCAGTGAAGACAGGTTAGCCAAAAACATTCAGTACTTC. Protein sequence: CASSEDRLAKNIQYF.

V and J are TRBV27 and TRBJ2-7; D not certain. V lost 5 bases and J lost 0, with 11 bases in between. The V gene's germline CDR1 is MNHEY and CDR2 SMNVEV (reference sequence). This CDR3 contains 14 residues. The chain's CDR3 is CASSRRSTSYEQYF. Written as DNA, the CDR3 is TGTGCCAGCAGTCGTAGATCCACCTCCTACGAGCAGTACTTC.

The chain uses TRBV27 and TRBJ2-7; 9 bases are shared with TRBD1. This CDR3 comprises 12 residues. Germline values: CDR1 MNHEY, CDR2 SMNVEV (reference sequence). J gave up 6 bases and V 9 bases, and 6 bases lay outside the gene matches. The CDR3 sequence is CASRDRDFEQYF. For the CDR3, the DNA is TGTGCCAGTCGGGACAGGGATTTCGAGCAGTACTTC.

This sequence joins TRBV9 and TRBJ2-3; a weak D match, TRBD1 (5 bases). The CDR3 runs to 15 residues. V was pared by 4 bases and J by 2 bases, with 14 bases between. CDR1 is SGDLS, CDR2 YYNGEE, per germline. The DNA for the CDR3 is TGTGCCAGCAGCCCGGACACTCCTTACACAGATACGCAGTATTTT. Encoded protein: CASSPDTPYTDTQYF.

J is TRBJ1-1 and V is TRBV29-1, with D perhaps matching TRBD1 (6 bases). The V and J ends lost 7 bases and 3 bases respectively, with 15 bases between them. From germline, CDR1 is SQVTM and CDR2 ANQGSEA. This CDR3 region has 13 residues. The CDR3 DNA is TGCAGCGCTATCAGGGGAGGGGACACTGAAGCTTTCTTT. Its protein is CSAIRGGDTEAFF.

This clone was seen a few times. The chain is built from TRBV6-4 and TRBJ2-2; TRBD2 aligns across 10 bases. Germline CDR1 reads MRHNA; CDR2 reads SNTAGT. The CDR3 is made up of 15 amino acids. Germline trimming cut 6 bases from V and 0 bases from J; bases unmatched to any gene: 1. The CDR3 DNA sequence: TGTGCCAGCAGCACTAGCGGGGCGAACACCGGGGAGCTGTTTTTT. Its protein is CASSTSGANTGELFF.

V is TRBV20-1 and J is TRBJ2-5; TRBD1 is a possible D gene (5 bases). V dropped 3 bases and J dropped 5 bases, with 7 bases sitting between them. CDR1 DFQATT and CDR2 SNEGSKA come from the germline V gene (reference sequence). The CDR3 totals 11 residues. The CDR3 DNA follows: TGCAGTGCTAGGACAGCGGAGACCCAGTACTTC. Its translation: CSARTAETQYF.

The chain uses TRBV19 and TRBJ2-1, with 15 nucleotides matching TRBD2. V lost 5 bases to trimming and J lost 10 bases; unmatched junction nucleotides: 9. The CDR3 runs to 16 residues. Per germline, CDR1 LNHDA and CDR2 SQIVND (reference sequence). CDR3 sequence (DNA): TGTGCCAGTAGTCCCTGGACTAGCGGGAGGGCCAGAGAGCAGTTCTTC. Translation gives CASSPWTSGRAREQFF.

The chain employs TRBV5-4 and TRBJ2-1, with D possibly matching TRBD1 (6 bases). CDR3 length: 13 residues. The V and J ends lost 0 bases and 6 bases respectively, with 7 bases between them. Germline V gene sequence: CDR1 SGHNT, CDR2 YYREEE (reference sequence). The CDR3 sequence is CASSLGRGNEQFF. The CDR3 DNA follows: TGTGCCAGCAGCTTGGGCAGGGGCAATGAGCAGTTCTTC.

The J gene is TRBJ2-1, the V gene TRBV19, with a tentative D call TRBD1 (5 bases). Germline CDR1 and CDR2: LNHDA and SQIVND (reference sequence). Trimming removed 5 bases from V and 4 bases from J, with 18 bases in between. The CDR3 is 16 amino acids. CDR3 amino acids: CASSVNARGYYNEQFF. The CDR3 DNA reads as TGTGCCAGTAGTGTCAACGCTAGGGGATATTACAATGAGCAGTTCTTC.

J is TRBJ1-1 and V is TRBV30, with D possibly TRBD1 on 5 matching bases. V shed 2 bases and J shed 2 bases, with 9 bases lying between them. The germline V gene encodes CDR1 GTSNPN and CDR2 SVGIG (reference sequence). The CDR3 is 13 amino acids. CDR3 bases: TGTGCCTGGAGTCAGGGCGGTAACACTGAAGCTTTCTTT. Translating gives CAWSQGGNTEAFF.